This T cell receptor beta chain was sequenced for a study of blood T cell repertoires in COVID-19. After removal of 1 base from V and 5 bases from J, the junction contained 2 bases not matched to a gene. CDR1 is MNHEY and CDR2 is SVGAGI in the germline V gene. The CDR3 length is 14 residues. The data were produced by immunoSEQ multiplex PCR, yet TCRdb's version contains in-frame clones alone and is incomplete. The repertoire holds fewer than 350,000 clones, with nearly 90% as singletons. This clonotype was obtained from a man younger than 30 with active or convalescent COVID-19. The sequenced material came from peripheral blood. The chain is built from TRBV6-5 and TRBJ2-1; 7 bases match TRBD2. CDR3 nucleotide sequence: TGTGCCAGCAGTTACTGGGGGGGAGACAATGAGCAGTTCTTC. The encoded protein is CASSYWGGDNEQFF.